One and the same sample provided the 22 T cell receptor beta chains below, sequenced in a study of response to subunit inactivated influenza vaccine. TCRdb passed the RT-PCR reads through MiXCR, listing each CDR3 protein once. In the table there are under 550,000 distinct CDR3 sequences, approximately 7.2% of which are singletons. Specimen: PBMCs from blood, collected around 2 years after vaccination. Source of these receptors: a man between 50 and 69 years old who received an inactivated influenza vaccine.

This clonotype was counted at least ten times. V is TRBV7-2 and J is TRBJ2-4, with TRBD1 identical over 8 bases. Losses at the gene ends were 5 bases for V and 3 bases for J; bases not matched to a gene: 12. Germline assignment: CDR1 SGHTA and CDR2 FQGNSA. CDR3 length equals 17 residues. CDR3 residues: CASSPDRARISKNIQYF. DNA for the CDR3: TGTGCCAGCAGCCCGGACAGGGCGAGGATTAGCAAAAACATTCAGTACTTC.

This clonotype was found many times. The J gene is TRBJ2-5, the V gene TRBV20-1; D may be TRBD1 (6 bases). V lost 2 bases and J lost 5, with 12 bases in between. CDR1 and CDR2 from the germline V gene are DFQATT and SNEGSKA (reference sequence). This CDR3 region has 13 residues. CDR3 residues: CSARSRGRETQYF. CDR3 bases: TGCAGTGCTAGAAGCAGGGGACGTGAGACCCAGTACTTC.

This clonotype was recorded many times. The V call is TRBV7-2, the J call TRBJ2-2; the D gene is possibly TRBD1 (5 bases). V dropped 1 base and J dropped 7 bases, with 10 bases sitting between them. Germline V gene sequence: CDR1 SGHTA, CDR2 FQGNSA. The CDR3 runs to 14 residues. The CDR3 region is CASSLVYRGGELFF. CDR3 nucleotide sequence: TGTGCCAGCAGCTTAGTCTATAGGGGCGGGGAGCTGTTTTTT.

The chain couples TRBV20-1 to TRBJ2-4; D perhaps matches TRBD2 (6 bases). Germline V gene lookup returns CDR1 DFQATT and CDR2 SNEGSKA (reference sequence). Trimming shortened V by 1 base and J by 0 bases, and 16 bases separated the two germline ends. This CDR3 contains 17 residues. The CDR3, as DNA: TGCAGTGCTAGAGGGCAGGGACTTCAGATAGCCAAAAACATTCAGTACTTC. This encodes CSARGQGLQIAKNIQYF.

This clonotype was seen a handful of times. This chain connects TRBV4-2 to TRBJ1-2; D gene unclear. V was trimmed by 2 bases and J by 1 base, leaving 11 bases between them. This CDR3 spans 15 amino acids. Per germline, CDR1 LGHNA and CDR2 YNFKEQ. The DNA of the CDR3 is TGTGCCAGCAGCCAATTTACGAAGGATAACTATGGCTACACCTTC. Its protein is CASSQFTKDNYGYTF.

This clonotype was detected ten times or more. V usage is TRBV29-1 and J usage is TRBJ2-3; D not resolved. The CDR3 contains 12 residues. Germline CDR1 reads SQVTM; CDR2 reads ANQGSEA. V lost 3 bases and J 2 bases, leaving 6 bases between the germline ends. DNA for the CDR3: TGCAGCGTTGACGGACCCACAGATACGCAGTATTTT. Translation gives CSVDGPTDTQYF.

The rearrangement uses TRBV29-1 and TRBJ1-4; D may be TRBD1 (6 bases). The CDR3 loop spans 11 amino acids. Trimming removed 3 bases at V and 7 bases at J, with 6 bases between. Germline lookup yields CDR1 SQVTM and CDR2 ANQGSEA. CDR3 sequence: CSVEDSEKLFF. The CDR3 DNA reads TGCAGCGTTGAGGACAGTGAAAAACTGTTTTTT.

This clonotype was observed a handful of times. J is TRBJ1-1 and V is TRBV10-3, with D possibly TRBD1 on 6 matching bases. Trimming removed 1 base at V and 0 bases at J, with 15 bases between. The CDR3 is 17 amino acids. Germline CDR1 is ENHRY and CDR2 is SYGVKD. This chain's CDR3 is CAISEFRGGLMNTEAFF. In DNA, the CDR3 is TGTGCCATCAGTGAGTTCAGAGGGGGATTAATGAACACTGAAGCTTTCTTT.

This clonotype was observed a few times. This chain joins TRBV7-9 and TRBJ1-4; 7 bases line up with TRBD1. Trimming removed 5 bases from V and 6 bases from J; junction bases left unmatched: 6. The germline CDR1 and CDR2 sequences are SEHNR and FQNEAQ (reference sequence). There are 14 residues in the CDR3. CDR3 protein: CASSKQGPDEKLFF. The CDR3 DNA follows: TGTGCCAGCAGCAAACAGGGGCCCGATGAAAAACTGTTTTTT.

V is TRBV7-9 and J is TRBJ2-5, with 11 bases identical to TRBD2. V lost 4 bases to trimming and J lost 2 bases; unmatched junction nucleotides: 6. The CDR3 has 16 amino acids. Germline V gene sequence: CDR1 SEHNR, CDR2 FQNEAQ (reference sequence). CDR3 residues: CASSSRGLAEQETQYF. The CDR3 nucleotides read TGTGCCAGCAGCTCCCGGGGACTAGCGGAACAAGAGACCCAGTACTTC.

This clonotype was seen a handful of times. The gene calls are TRBV28 and TRBJ2-2; maybe TRBD1 (6 bases). Trimming took off 2 bases at V and 5 bases at J, with 12 bases between the two ends. The CDR3 covers 15 residues. Per the germline V gene, CDR1 is MDHEN and CDR2 is SYDVKM. The CDR3 DNA reads as TGTGCCAGCAGTTTAGGGGGCGCGAGAACCGGGGAGCTGTTTTTT. It codes for CASSLGGARTGELFF.

This chain connects TRBV10-3 to TRBJ1-5; no definite D call. There are 12 residues in the CDR3. Deletions cut 6 bases from V and 4 bases from J, with 7 bases between. Germline lookup yields CDR1 ENHRY and CDR2 SYGVKD. The CDR3 protein is CAIRERNQPQHF. Written as DNA, the CDR3 is TGTGCCATCAGAGAGCGGAATCAGCCCCAGCATTTT.

This clonotype was observed many times. The chain is built from TRBV6-5 and TRBJ1-4, with a weak D call TRBD1 (6 bases). Germline-derived CDR1 and CDR2 are MNHEY and SVGAGI. With 2 bases removed from V and 7 bases from J, the gap between germline ends came to 11 bases. CDR3 length equals 14 residues. Written as DNA, the CDR3 is TGTGCCAGCAGTTACCCGGGGGCTGGTGAAAAACTGTTTTTT. This translates into CASSYPGAGEKLFF.

The CDR3 protein is CASSFLSGANVLTF. CDR3 sequence (DNA): TGTGCCAGCAGTTTTTTATCTGGGGCCAACGTCCTGACTTTC. This rearrangement joins TRBV27 to TRBJ2-6, with no clear D. CDR3 size: 14 residues. Trimming took off 3 bases at V and 1 base at J, with 4 bases between the two ends. CDR1 is MNHEY and CDR2 is SMNVEV in the germline V gene (reference sequence).

The chain uses TRBV4-2 and TRBJ2-5; 13 positions match TRBD2. CDR1 is LGHNA and CDR2 is YNFKEQ in the germline V gene. J was trimmed by 5 bases and V by 2 bases; bases with no gene match: 5. The CDR3 length is 16 residues. CDR3 sequence: CASSQSLAGGRETQYF. CDR3 nucleotides: TGTGCCAGCAGCCAATCACTAGCGGGGGGGCGGGAGACCCAGTACTTC.

This clonotype appeared a few times. The chain links TRBV20-1 to TRBJ2-1; 9 bases are a match to TRBD2. The CDR3 length is 14 residues. The junction had 10 bases not matched to a gene; V was cut back by 3 bases and J by 10 bases. Germline CDR1 is DFQATT and CDR2 is SNEGSKA (reference sequence). The CDR3 region has the DNA TGCAGTGCTAGCCACCCGGGACTAGCATCCGAGCAGTTCTTC. Translated: CSASHPGLASEQFF.

This clonotype was counted only a few times. The chain combines TRBV20-1 with TRBJ1-1; D is possibly TRBD1 (6 bases). In germline, CDR1 is DFQATT, CDR2 SNEGSKA (reference sequence). V lost 3 bases to trimming and J lost 2 bases, with 13 bases between them. This CDR3 spans 14 amino acids. The CDR3 is CSARLGGPNTEAFF. In DNA form, the CDR3 reads TGCAGTGCTAGGTTGGGGGGGCCTAACACTGAAGCTTTCTTT.

This chain joins TRBV4-2 and TRBJ2-3; D possibly matches TRBD1 or TRBD2 (6 bases each). There are 17 residues in the CDR3. The ends were cut back, 0 bases at V and 1 base at J, with 14 bases in the middle. The germline gives CDR1 LGHNA, CDR2 YNFKEQ. In DNA, the CDR3 is TGTGCCAGCAGCCAAGATAACAGGGCTAGCGGCACAGATACGCAGTATTTT. This sequence encodes CASSQDNRASGTDTQYF.

This clonotype turned up a few times. The chain has TRBV2 and TRBJ1-5; possible D gene TRBD1, 5 bases. Trimming stripped 3 bases from V and 4 bases from J, with 16 bases between. CDR3 length: 16 amino acids. Germline CDR1 SNHLY, CDR2 FYNNEI. The CDR3 reads CASSEGTSEWNQPQHF. CDR3 nucleotide sequence: TGTGCCAGCAGTGAGGGGACTAGCGAATGGAATCAGCCCCAGCATTTT.

This clonotype came up many times. The CDR3 coding sequence is TGCGCCAGCAGCCCCGGGACAGGGGGAGATACGCAGTATTTT. Amino acids: CASSPGTGGDTQYF. The genes are TRBV5-1 and TRBJ2-3; TRBD1 matches at 11 bases. CDR3 size: 14 residues. In germline, CDR1 is SGHRS, CDR2 YFSETQ. Losses at the gene ends were 4 bases for V and 5 bases for J; bases not matched to a gene: 3.

This clonotype was seen many times. The CDR3 DNA follows: TGTGCCAGCAATATAATACAGGGGGAAGCTAATGAAAAACTGTTTTTT. Protein product: CASNIIQGEANEKLFF. The chain recombines TRBV6-1 with TRBJ1-4; 8 bases map to TRBD1. Germline V gene sequence: CDR1 MNHNS, CDR2 SASEGT. V trimming: 7 bases; J trimming: 3 bases; junction bases outside the gene matches: 10. This CDR3 region has 16 residues.

This clonotype was observed a handful of times. The rearrangement joins TRBV12-3 or TRBV12-4 to TRBJ2-1; D call uncertain. CDR3 length: 16 residues. V gave up 2 bases and J gave up 0 bases, with 11 bases separating them. The chain's CDR3 is CASSLILRSSYNEQFF. The DNA for the CDR3 is TGTGCCAGCAGTTTAATCCTCAGAAGCTCCTACAATGAGCAGTTCTTC.